These 8 T cell receptor beta chains originate from one sample sequenced in a study of blood T cell repertoires in COVID-19. The data were produced by immunoSEQ multiplex PCR, yet TCRdb's version contains in-frame clones alone and is incomplete. Here the sample spans around 480,000 clones, about 90% being singletons. Sequencing was carried out using PBMCs or T cells enriched from blood (not recorded which). These receptor sequences come from a woman aged 18-35 years who had recovered from COVID-19.

The chain has TRBV4-1 and TRBJ1-5; maybe TRBD1 (5 bases). Looked up from germline, CDR1 is MGHRA and CDR2 is YSYEKL. The V end lost 1 base, the J end lost 5 bases, and 12 bases lay between the germline ends. The CDR3 consists of 15 residues. The CDR3 coding sequence is TGCGCCAGCAGCCAAGCCTGGACATACTATCAGCCCCAGCATTTT. Protein product: CASSQAWTYYQPQHF.

V gene TRBV6-5 combines with J gene TRBJ1-2; no firm D call. The CDR3 loop spans 13 amino acids. The V gene's germline CDR1 is MNHEY and CDR2 SVGAGI. V lost 5 bases to trimming and J lost 8 bases, with 15 bases between them. As DNA, the CDR3 is TGTGCCAGCAGTCTCTCCCAATGGGCCGGCTACACCTTC. Its protein product is CASSLSQWAGYTF.

This sequence joins TRBV7-8 and TRBJ1-2; D might be TRBD1 (5 bases). CDR1 is SGHVS and CDR2 is FQNEAQ in the germline V gene. V lost 4 bases, J lost 4 bases, and 19 bases lay in between. The CDR3 loop spans 16 amino acids. The CDR3 loop is CASSSPSGGGPYGYTF. CDR3 nucleotides: TGTGCCAGCAGCTCGCCCTCCGGGGGAGGACCCTATGGCTACACCTTC.

This chain joins TRBV6-5 and TRBJ1-5; possibly TRBD1 for D (6 bases). Germline CDR1 MNHEY, CDR2 SVGAGI. Deletions cut 6 bases from V and 6 bases from J, with 18 bases between. The CDR3 sequence is 15 residues long. CDR3 sequence reads: CASRPTGTSGQPQHF. The CDR3 coding sequence is TGTGCCAGCAGACCAACAGGGACCTCCGGTCAGCCCCAGCATTTT.

This chain uses TRBV6-5 with TRBJ2-1; perhaps TRBD1 as D (6 bases). Looked up from germline, CDR1 is MNHEY and CDR2 is SVGAGI. The V end was cut by 4 bases, the J end by 3 bases, with 13 bases between. The CDR3 covers 15 residues. This chain's CDR3 is CASSSRGWGYNEQFF. CDR3 DNA: TGTGCCAGCAGTTCCAGGGGATGGGGCTACAATGAGCAGTTCTTC.

This sequence joins TRBV27 and TRBJ1-4; no clear D. Germline V CDR1 and CDR2: MNHEY, SMNVEV (reference sequence). The CDR3 spans 14 residues. V lost 3 bases and J 8 bases, leaving 13 bases between the germline ends. CDR3 in amino acids: CASSFTGIGEKLFF. CDR3 in DNA: TGTGCCAGCAGTTTCACGGGTATTGGCGAAAAACTGTTTTTT.

The chain links TRBV6-5 to TRBJ1-2, with D tentatively TRBD1 (5 bases). The CDR3 loop spans 14 amino acids. Germline CDR1 reads MNHEY; CDR2 reads SVGAGI. V was trimmed by 7 bases and J by 1 base, leaving 13 bases between them. The CDR3 loop reads CASTGGYSNYGYTF. CDR3 coding DNA: TGTGCCAGCACGGGGGGTTATAGTAACTATGGCTACACCTTC.

The chain couples TRBV29-1 to TRBJ1-2, with 12 bases fitting TRBD1. The CDR3 is made up of 17 amino acids. From germline, CDR1 is SQVTM and CDR2 ANQGSEA. V shed 4 bases, J shed 3 bases, and the junction held 12 bases outside the gene matches. CDR3 region: CSVAGTGGAGGDYGYTF. The CDR3 bases are TGCAGCGTTGCAGGGACAGGGGGCGCGGGAGGAGACTATGGCTACACCTTC.